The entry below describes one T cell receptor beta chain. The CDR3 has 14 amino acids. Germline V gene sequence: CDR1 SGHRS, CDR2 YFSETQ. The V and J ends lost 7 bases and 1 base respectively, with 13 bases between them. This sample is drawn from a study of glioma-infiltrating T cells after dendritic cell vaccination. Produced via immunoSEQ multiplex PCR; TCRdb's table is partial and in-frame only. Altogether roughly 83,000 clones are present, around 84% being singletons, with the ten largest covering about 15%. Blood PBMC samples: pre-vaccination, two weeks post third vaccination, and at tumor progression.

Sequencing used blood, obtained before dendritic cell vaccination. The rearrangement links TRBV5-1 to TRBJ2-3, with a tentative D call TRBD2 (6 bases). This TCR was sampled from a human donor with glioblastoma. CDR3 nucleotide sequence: TGCGCCAGCGGCAGGAGGGAGGGCACAGATACGCAGTATTTT. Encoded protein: CASGRREGTDTQYF.